A single sample gave rise to the 27 T cell receptor beta chains below, sequenced in a study of CD8+ T cells in alopecia areata. The treatment here: oral pan-JAK inhibitor, 5-10 mg twice daily. Collection of lesional scalp punch biopsies and peripheral blood was performed in alopecia areata patients. Reverse transcription of extracted RNA yielded cDNA, which provided the sequencing template. The data were produced by immunoSEQ multiplex PCR, yet TCRdb's version contains in-frame clones alone and is incomplete. This table holds 10,000 to 15,000 clones, approximately 71% found once. This sample comprised skin, obtained at week 4, from a patient treated with tofacitinib. The receptors derive from a human donor with alopecia areata.

The chain employs TRBV5-6 and TRBJ1-2; TRBD1 aligns across 10 bases. The ends lost 0 bases at V and 5 bases at J; junction bases unmatched: 1. CDR3 size: 14 residues. Germline CDR1 and CDR2: SGHDT and YYEEEE. The CDR3 DNA reads TGTGCCAGCAGCTTGGGGGACAGGGGATATGGCTACACCTTC. This encodes CASSLGDRGYGYTF.

This rearrangement joins TRBV5-4 to TRBJ2-5, with D tentatively TRBD2 (6 bases). V was cut by 2 bases and J by 7 bases, with 12 bases left in between. This CDR3 is built from 13 residues. Germline CDR1 is SGHNT and CDR2 is YYREEE (reference sequence). The DNA for the CDR3 is TGTGCCAGCAGCTTCCGGGGGACGGCGACCCAGTACTTC. It codes for CASSFRGTATQYF.

This clone occurred once. The CDR3: CASSPQGRRTEAFF. CDR3 nucleotides: TGTGCCAGCAGCCCACAAGGTCGAAGGACTGAAGCTTTCTTT. J is TRBJ1-1 and V is TRBV7-2; D remains ambiguous. V lost 5 bases to trimming and J lost 5 bases, with 15 bases between them. Germline CDR1 is SGHTA and CDR2 is FQGNSA. The CDR3 is 14 amino acids.

The chain combines TRBV7-9 with TRBJ1-2; no clear D gene. Per the germline V gene, CDR1 is SEHNR and CDR2 is FQNEAQ (reference sequence). Trimming removed 5 bases from V and 6 bases from J, with 13 bases in between. The CDR3 spans 13 residues. As DNA, the CDR3 is TGTGCCAGCAGCCTGTACAGATCTGATGGCTACACCTTC. Translation gives CASSLYRSDGYTF. The full variable domain, its missing parts supplied by reference TRBV7-9 and TRBJ1-2, is DTGVSQNPRHKITKRGQNVTFRCDPISEHNRLYWYRQTLGQGPEFLTYFQNEAQLEKSRLLSDRFSAERPKGSFSTLEIQRTEQGDSAMYLCASSLYRSDGYTFGSGTRLTVV.

This clone was counted a few times. The chain uses TRBV7-8 and TRBJ1-6; the D is unclear. CDR3 length equals 12 residues. Germline CDR1 SGHVS, CDR2 FQNEAQ. Between the trimmed V and J ends, which lost 5 bases and 9 bases, there was a span of 8 bases. The CDR3 DNA follows: TGTGCCAGCAGCCGCGGTGGTTCACCCCTCCACTTT. Its translation: CASSRGGSPLHF. The whole variable domain, remainder taken from reference TRBV7-8 and TRBJ1-6, is GAGVSQSPRYKVAKRGQDVALRCDPISGHVSLFWYQQALGQGPEFLTYFQNEAQLDKSGLPSDRFFAERPEGSVSTLKIQRTQQEDSAVYLCASSRGGSPLHFGNGTRLTVT.

This sequence joins TRBV7-9 and TRBJ1-4; D is perhaps TRBD1 (5 bases). CDR1 and CDR2 from the germline V gene are SEHNR and FQNEAQ (reference sequence). The CDR3 runs 15 residues. Trimming took 4 bases from V and 6 from J, leaving 15 bases between them. DNA for the CDR3: TGTGCCAGCAGCTCTCACTTAGACAGCCATGAAAAACTGTTTTTT. This gives the protein CASSSHLDSHEKLFF.

The chain uses TRBV28 and TRBJ2-4, with TRBD1 as a possible D gene (5 bases). The CDR3 totals 14 residues. The germline CDR1 and CDR2 sequences are MDHEN and SYDVKM. The V and J ends lost 3 bases and 7 bases respectively, with 13 bases between them. Here the CDR3 reads CASSFTGELNIQYF. CDR3 nucleotide sequence: TGTGCCAGCAGTTTCACAGGAGAGTTGAACATTCAGTACTTC.

V usage is TRBV5-1 and J usage is TRBJ2-2; 9 bases align to TRBD1. V lost 5 bases to trimming and J lost 1 base; unmatched junction nucleotides: 6. The CDR3 contains 16 residues. Germline CDR1 and CDR2: SGHRS and YFSETQ. The DNA for the CDR3 is TGCGCCAGCAGTGGATCGACAGGGGGGAACACCGGGGAGCTGTTTTTT. Translation gives CASSGSTGGNTGELFF.

V is TRBV14 and J is TRBJ1-3, with D perhaps matching TRBD1 (6 bases). The CDR3 is made up of 13 amino acids. V was trimmed by 10 bases and J by 7 bases, leaving 17 bases between them. The V gene's germline CDR1 is SGHDN and CDR2 FVKESK. DNA for the CDR3: TGTGCCACCCAGGTTTCGGGGGGCAACACCATATATTTT. This sequence encodes CATQVSGGNTIYF.

This chain uses TRBV7-2 with TRBJ2-4; 8 nucleotides agree with TRBD2. The ends lost 3 bases at V and 2 bases at J; junction bases unmatched: 6. The CDR3 is 16 residues long. In germline, CDR1 is SGHTA, CDR2 FQGNSA. The CDR3 DNA sequence: TGTGCCAGCAGCTTTGGCGGGGGGCTCTCCAAAAACATTCAGTACTTC. Protein product: CASSFGGGLSKNIQYF.

This chain connects TRBV30 to TRBJ2-1; D is unresolved. The V end was cut by 1 base, the J end by 8 bases, with 9 bases between. This CDR3 spans 12 amino acids. Looked up from germline, CDR1 is GTSNPN and CDR2 is SVGIG (reference sequence). CDR3 DNA: TGTGCCTGGAGTGGCCTCTTACATGAGCAGTTCTTC. This gives the protein CAWSGLLHEQFF.

V usage is TRBV5-6 and J usage is TRBJ2-2; unclear D gene. The CDR3 spans 15 residues. Trimming pared 2 bases from V and 6 bases from J, leaving 14 bases between. CDR1 SGHDT and CDR2 YYEEEE come from the germline V gene. In DNA form, the CDR3 reads TGTGCCAGCAGCTTAACGCCGATAGTGCCCGGGGAGCTGTTTTTT. This gives the protein CASSLTPIVPGELFF.

J is TRBJ1-6 and V is TRBV5-1; TRBD1 aligns across 11 bases. J gave up 6 bases and V 8 bases, and 13 bases lay outside the gene matches. Germline assignment: CDR1 SGHRS and CDR2 YFSETQ. There are 17 residues in the CDR3. CDR3 DNA sequence: TGCGCCAGTTCCGGGACAGGGGGTTCTGCCCCTAATTCACCCCTCCACTTT. Amino acids: CASSGTGGSAPNSPLHF.

The chain has TRBV14 and TRBJ2-4, with D tentatively TRBD2 (5 bases). V was shortened by 1 base and J by 1 base, with 14 bases between the two germline ends. CDR3 length: 17 amino acids. Germline CDR1 is SGHDN and CDR2 is FVKESK. The CDR3 spells CASSQGVRGAAKNIQYF. The CDR3 nucleotides read TGTGCCAGCAGCCAAGGGGTACGGGGTGCGGCCAAAAACATTCAGTACTTC.

This clone is labeled medium-sized. The J gene is TRBJ1-5, the V gene TRBV2; D gene unclear. The germline V and J ends were trimmed by 6 bases and 2 bases, with 14 bases remaining between them. The CDR3 has 15 amino acids. The V gene's germline CDR1 is SNHLY and CDR2 FYNNEI. The CDR3: CASRAVRGGNQPQHF. CDR3 DNA: TGTGCCAGCAGGGCGGTCCGGGGTGGCAATCAGCCCCAGCATTTT.

V is TRBV29-1 and J is TRBJ2-5, with D unresolved. The J call may be wrong; the DNA end is better matched by TRBJ2-7. CDR1 and CDR2 from the germline V gene are SQVTM and ANQGSEA. The CDR3 has 13 residues. The CDR3 loop reads CSVEEPGGYEQYF. The CDR3 coding sequence is TGCAGCGTTGAAGAACCAGGCGGATACGAGCAGTACTTC.

J is TRBJ2-1 and V is TRBV28, with 10 nucleotides matching TRBD1. Germline-derived CDR1 and CDR2 are MDHEN and SYDVKM. The CDR3 covers 14 residues. The ends lost 5 bases at V and 9 bases at J; junction bases unmatched: 7. The CDR3 bases are TGTGCCAGCAGTGGACAGGGGGAGAGGGGTGAGCAGTTCTTC. This encodes CASSGQGERGEQFF.

CDR3 DNA sequence: TGTGCCTGGGCGACCGGCAGTCAGCCCCAGCATTTT. Its protein product is CAWATGSQPQHF. This rearrangement joins TRBV30 to TRBJ1-5; no definite D call. From germline, CDR1 is GTSNPN and CDR2 SVGIG (reference sequence). Trimming stripped 5 bases from V and 6 bases from J, with 11 bases between. The CDR3 length is 12 residues.

The chain uses TRBV4-1 and TRBJ2-4, with D possibly TRBD2 on 6 matching bases. This CDR3 has 14 residues. Germline lookup yields CDR1 MGHRA and CDR2 YSYEKL. Trimming cost V 2 bases and J 6 bases, with 11 bases left between them. Here the CDR3 reads CASSQLSGANIQYF. CDR3 in DNA: TGCGCCAGCAGCCAACTTAGCGGAGCAAACATTCAGTACTTC.

This clone rates as medium-sized. The CDR3 loop reads CASSPHFGRYGYTF. The CDR3 coding sequence is TGTGCCAGCAGCCCACATTTCGGACGCTATGGCTACACCTTC. The rearrangement links TRBV7-9 to TRBJ1-2, with D unresolved. V shed 5 bases and J shed 4 bases, with 14 bases lying between them. This CDR3 has 14 residues. From germline, CDR1 is SEHNR and CDR2 FQNEAQ (reference sequence).

The chain joins TRBV2 to TRBJ2-7, with D unclear. This CDR3 spans 11 amino acids. The ends were cut back, 5 bases at V and 9 bases at J, with 11 bases in the middle. The germline V gene encodes CDR1 SNHLY and CDR2 FYNNEI. Here the CDR3 DNA reads TGTGCCAGCAGTATTTCCCTGGGGCAGTACTTC. It translates to CASSISLGQYF.

CDR3 sequence (DNA): TGTGCCAGCAGCCAAGAAGGAGGCAGGGGTGCTTTCTTT. The encoded protein is CASSQEGGRGAFF. The gene calls are TRBV4-2 and TRBJ1-1; the D gene is possibly TRBD1 (6 bases). CDR1 LGHNA and CDR2 YNFKEQ come from the germline V gene. V was cut by 0 bases and J by 11 bases, with 13 bases left in between. The CDR3 has 13 amino acids.

The genes are TRBV6-5 and TRBJ1-1; 10 nucleotides match TRBD1. The ends lost 4 bases at V and 3 bases at J; junction bases unmatched: 8. The CDR3 is 16 amino acids. CDR1 is MNHEY and CDR2 is SVGAGI in the germline V gene. The CDR3 region has the DNA TGTGCCAGCAGTTGGCGGAGAGGACAGGGGGACACTGAAGCTTTCTTT. It translates to CASSWRRGQGDTEAFF.

The V and J genes are TRBV14 and TRBJ2-1; the D gene is possibly TRBD2 (5 bases). The length of the CDR3 is 16 residues. Between the trimmed V and J ends, which lost 0 bases and 4 bases, there was a span of 13 bases. Looked up from germline, CDR1 is SGHDN and CDR2 is FVKESK. DNA of the CDR3: TGTGCCAGCAGCCAAGAAGAACGGGATACGTACAATGAGCAGTTCTTC. Protein sequence: CASSQEERDTYNEQFF.

This clone has more than one count but fewer than ten. The CDR3 spells CASSPTSGSSYNEQFF. DNA for the CDR3: TGTGCCAGCAGCCCGACTAGCGGGAGCTCCTACAATGAGCAGTTCTTC. The rearrangement links TRBV7-8 to TRBJ2-1; TRBD2 matches 12 bases. V lost 5 bases and J lost 0; bases outside the gene matches: 2. Per the germline V gene, CDR1 is SGHVS and CDR2 is FQNEAQ. This CDR3 has 16 amino acids.

The chain uses TRBV7-9 and TRBJ2-3; 9 bases agree with TRBD2. This CDR3 region has 15 residues. J was trimmed by 2 bases and V by 8 bases; bases with no gene match: 8. Germline V gene lookup returns CDR1 SEHNR and CDR2 FQNEAQ (reference sequence). CDR3 DNA: TGTGCCAGCCGGAAGCGGGGGGCTTCCACAGATACGCAGTATTTT. It specifies CASRKRGASTDTQYF.

The V gene is TRBV4-1, the J gene TRBJ2-5; D might be TRBD1 or TRBD2, each matching 5 bases. V dropped 4 bases and J dropped 4 bases, with 16 bases sitting between them. The CDR3 spans 15 residues. The V gene's germline CDR1 is MGHRA and CDR2 YSYEKL. The CDR3 DNA reads TGCGCCAGCAGCCCTGGTGGGGGTTTCTTAGAGACCCAGTACTTC. This sequence encodes CASSPGGGFLETQYF.